This T cell receptor beta chain was identified during a study of T cells after yellow fever vaccination. Overall study findings and caveats: The study re-detected most primary-vaccination clones after the booster (around 96% CD4, roughly 91% CD8). Across the CD4 and CD8 compartments, a small share of clonotypes was present in both.

This clonotype is a singleton in its sample. No antigen is known for it. 5'RACE template switching added a universal primer site and UMIs to TCR cDNA. TCRdb recomputed calls from the 5' RACE reads with MiXCR, one row per CDR3 protein. The sample comprises hundreds of thousands of distinct CDR3 sequences, around 10% of which are singletons, and around 19% rests with the top ten. This clonotype was sampled from a man aged 18-30 years who received the YFV17D yellow fever vaccine. The sample in question was PBMCs, obtained on the day of the first yellow fever vaccination.

DNA of the CDR3: TGTGCCAGCAGCCGGTCGACAGTCGAAAAACTGTTTTTT. It yields the protein CASSRSTVEKLFF. The chain is built from TRBV11-1 and TRBJ1-4, with D perhaps TRBD1 (5 bases). CDR1 SGHAT and CDR2 FQDESV come from the germline V gene (reference sequence). This CDR3 contains 13 residues. Trimming took 5 bases from V and 8 from J, leaving 12 bases between them.